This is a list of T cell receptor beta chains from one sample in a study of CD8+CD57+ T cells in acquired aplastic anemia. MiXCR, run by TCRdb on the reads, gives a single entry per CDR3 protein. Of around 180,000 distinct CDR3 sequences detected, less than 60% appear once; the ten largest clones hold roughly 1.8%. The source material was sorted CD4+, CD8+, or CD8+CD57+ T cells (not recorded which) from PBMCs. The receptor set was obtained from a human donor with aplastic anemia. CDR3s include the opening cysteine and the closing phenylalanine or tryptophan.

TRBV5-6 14 CASSFGGKLGEQYF
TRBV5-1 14 CASSLTEGNQPQHF
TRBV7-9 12 CASSQGAGELFF
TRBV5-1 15 CASSLASGLGETQYF
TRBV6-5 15 CASSYSNGITYEQYF
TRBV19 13 CASSIDQIYGYTF
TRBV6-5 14 CASSYTNLEGQLFF
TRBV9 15 CASSVGGGSGHEQYF
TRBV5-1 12 CASSPGNNEQFF
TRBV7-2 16 CASSLVGGMSTDTQYF
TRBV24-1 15 CATSVDRGTRNEQFF
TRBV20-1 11 CSAGQGYGYTF
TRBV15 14 CATSRDREQSGYTF
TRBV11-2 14 CASSPHTDKEKLFF
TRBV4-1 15 CASSPGQGLDYGYTF
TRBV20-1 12 CSASERADTQYF
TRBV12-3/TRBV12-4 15 CASSLGTGLEGGYTF
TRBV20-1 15 CSAREEGLAKNIQYF
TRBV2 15 CASRPLTGENYGYTF
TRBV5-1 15 CASSPDRGPPGEQYF
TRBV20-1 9 CSAPETQYF
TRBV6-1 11 CATETGTEQYF
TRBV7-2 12 CASTYARDTQYF